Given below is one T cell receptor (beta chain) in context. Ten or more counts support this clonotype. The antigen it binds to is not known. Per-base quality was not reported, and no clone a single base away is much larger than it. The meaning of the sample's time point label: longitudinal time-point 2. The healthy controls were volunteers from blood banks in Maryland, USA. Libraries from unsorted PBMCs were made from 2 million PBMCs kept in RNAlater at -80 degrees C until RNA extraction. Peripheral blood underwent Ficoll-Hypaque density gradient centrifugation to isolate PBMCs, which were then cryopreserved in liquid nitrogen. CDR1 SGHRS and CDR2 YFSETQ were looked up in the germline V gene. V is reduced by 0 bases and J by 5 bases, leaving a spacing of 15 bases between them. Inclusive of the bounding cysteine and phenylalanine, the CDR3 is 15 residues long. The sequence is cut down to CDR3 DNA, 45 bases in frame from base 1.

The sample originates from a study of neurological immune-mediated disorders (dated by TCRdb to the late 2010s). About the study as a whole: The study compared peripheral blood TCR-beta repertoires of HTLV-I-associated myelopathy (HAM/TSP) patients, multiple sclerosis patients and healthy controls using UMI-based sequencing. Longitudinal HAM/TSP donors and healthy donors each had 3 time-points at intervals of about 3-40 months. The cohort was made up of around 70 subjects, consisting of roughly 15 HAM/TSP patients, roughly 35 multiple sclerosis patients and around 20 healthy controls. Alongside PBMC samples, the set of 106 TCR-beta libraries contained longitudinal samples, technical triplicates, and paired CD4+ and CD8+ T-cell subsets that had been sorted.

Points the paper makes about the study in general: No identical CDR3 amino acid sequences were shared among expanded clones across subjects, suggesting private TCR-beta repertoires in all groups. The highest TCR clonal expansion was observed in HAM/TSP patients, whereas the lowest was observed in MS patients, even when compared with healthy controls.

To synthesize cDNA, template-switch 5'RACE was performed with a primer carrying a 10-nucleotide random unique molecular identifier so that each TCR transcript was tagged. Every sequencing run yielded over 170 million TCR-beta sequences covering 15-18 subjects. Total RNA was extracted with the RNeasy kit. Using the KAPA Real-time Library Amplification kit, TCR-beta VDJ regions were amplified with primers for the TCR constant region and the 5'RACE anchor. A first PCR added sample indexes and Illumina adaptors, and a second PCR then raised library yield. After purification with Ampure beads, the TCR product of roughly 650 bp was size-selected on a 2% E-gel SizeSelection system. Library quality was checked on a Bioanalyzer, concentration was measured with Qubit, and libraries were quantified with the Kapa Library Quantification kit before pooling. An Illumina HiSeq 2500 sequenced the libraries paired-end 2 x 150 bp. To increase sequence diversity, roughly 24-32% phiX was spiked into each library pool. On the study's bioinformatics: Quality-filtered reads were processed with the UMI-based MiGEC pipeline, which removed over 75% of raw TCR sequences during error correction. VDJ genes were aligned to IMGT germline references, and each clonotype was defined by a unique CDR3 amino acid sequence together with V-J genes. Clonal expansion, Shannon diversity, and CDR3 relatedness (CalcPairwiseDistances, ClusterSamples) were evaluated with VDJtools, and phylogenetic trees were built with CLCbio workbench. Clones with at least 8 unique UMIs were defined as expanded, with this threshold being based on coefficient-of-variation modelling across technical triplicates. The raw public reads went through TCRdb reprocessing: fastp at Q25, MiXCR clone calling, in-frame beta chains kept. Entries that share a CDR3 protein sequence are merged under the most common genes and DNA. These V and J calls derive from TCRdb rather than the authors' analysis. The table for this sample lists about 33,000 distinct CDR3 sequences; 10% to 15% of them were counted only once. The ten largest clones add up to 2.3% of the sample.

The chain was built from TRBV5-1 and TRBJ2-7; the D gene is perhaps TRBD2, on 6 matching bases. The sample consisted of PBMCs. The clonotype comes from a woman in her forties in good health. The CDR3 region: CASSLASEGHDEQYF. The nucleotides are TGCGCCAGCAGCTTGGCCTCGGAGGGGCACGACGAGCAGTACTTC.